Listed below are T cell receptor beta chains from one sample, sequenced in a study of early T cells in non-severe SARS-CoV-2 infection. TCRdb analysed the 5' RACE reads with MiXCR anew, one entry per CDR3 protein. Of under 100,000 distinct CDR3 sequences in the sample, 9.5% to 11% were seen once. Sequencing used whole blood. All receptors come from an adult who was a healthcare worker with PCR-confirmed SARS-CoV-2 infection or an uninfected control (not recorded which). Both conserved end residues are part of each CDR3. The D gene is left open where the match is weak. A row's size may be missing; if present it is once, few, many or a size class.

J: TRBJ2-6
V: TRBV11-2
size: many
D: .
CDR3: CASSLTGTAGVLTF
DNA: TGTGCCAGCAGCTTAACTGGGACGGCTGGCGTCCTGACTTTC

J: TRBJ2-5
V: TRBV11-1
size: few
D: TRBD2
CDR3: CASSPGSTGGQTQYF
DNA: TGTGCCAGCAGCCCCGGGTCTACGGGAGGGCAGACCCAGTACTTC

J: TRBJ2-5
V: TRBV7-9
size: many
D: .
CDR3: CASSLMSHETQYF
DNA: TGTGCCAGCAGCCTAATGTCTCACGAGACCCAGTACTTC

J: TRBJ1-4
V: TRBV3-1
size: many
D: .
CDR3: CASSQEEGRREKLFF
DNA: TGTGCCAGCAGCCAAGAAGAGGGGCGTAGAGAAAAACTGTTTTTT

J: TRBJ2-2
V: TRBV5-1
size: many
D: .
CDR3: CASSLVAHTGELFF
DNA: TGCGCCAGCAGCTTGGTAGCCCACACCGGGGAGCTGTTTTTT

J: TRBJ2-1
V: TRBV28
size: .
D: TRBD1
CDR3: CASSSPGTGGNEQFF
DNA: TGTGCCAGCAGTTCCCCCGGGACAGGGGGGAATGAGCAGTTCTTC

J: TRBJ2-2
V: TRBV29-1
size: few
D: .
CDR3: CSASPGADTGELFF
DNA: TGCAGCGCCTCCCCCGGGGCCGACACCGGGGAGCTGTTTTTT

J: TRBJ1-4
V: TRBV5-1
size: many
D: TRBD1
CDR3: CASSLGAGGNEKLFF
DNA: TGCGCCAGCAGCTTGGGTGCAGGGGGTAATGAAAAACTGTTTTTT

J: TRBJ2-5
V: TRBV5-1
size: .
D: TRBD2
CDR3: CASSLWTEFASGVYRKTQYF
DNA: TGCGCCAGCAGCCTGTGGACGGAATTTGCTAGCGGGGTCTACAGGAAGACCCAGTACTTC

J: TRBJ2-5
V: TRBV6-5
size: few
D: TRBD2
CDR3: CASIGLAETQYF
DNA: TGTGCCAGCATAGGACTAGCGGAGACCCAGTACTTC

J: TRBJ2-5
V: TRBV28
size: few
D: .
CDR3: CASSGQIETQYF
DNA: TGTGCCAGCAGTGGACAGATAGAGACCCAGTACTTC

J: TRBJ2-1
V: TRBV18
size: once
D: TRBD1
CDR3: CVSSIGTGDEQFF
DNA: TGTGTCAGCTCAATCGGGACAGGGGATGAGCAGTTCTTC

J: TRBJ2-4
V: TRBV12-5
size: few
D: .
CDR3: CASGSPLQNIQYF
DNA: TGTGCTAGTGGTTCCCCGCTCCAGAACATTCAGTACTTC

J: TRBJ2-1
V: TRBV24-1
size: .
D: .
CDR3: CATSMGSNNEQFF
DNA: TGTGCCACCAGTATGGGGAGTAACAATGAGCAGTTCTTC

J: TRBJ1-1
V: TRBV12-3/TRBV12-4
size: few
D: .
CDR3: CASSRMNTEAFF
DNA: TGTGCCAGCAGCCGGATGAACACTGAAGCTTTCTTT

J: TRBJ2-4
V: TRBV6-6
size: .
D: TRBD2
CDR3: CASSYSLAVLQNIQYF
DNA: TGTGCCAGCAGTTACTCTCTAGCGGTTCTTCAAAACATTCAGTACTTC

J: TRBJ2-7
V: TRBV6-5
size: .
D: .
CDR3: CASSYAQHTLTYEQYF
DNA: TGTGCCAGCAGTTACGCGCAGCACACCTTAACCTACGAGCAGTACTTC

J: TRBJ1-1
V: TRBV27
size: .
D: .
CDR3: CASSFTGFTEAFF
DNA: TGTGCCAGCAGCTTTACAGGGTTTACTGAAGCTTTCTTT

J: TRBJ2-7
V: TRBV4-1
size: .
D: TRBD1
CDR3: CASSHVTGKSYEQYF
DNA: TGCGCCAGCAGCCACGTGACAGGGAAATCCTACGAGCAGTACTTC

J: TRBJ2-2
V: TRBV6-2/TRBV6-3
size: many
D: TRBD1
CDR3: CASSGTGGVGPGELFF
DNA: TGTGCCAGCAGCGGTACAGGGGGAGTGGGGCCCGGGGAGCTGTTTTTT

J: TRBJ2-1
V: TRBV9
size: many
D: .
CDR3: CASSQTGGELDEQFF
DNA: TGTGCCAGCAGCCAAACGGGTGGGGAGCTGGATGAGCAGTTCTTC

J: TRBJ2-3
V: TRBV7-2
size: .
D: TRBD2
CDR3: CASSLRPAGGTDTQYF
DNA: TGTGCCAGCAGCTTACGTCCAGCGGGGGGCACAGATACGCAGTATTTT

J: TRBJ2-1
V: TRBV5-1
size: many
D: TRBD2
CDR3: CASSSDSGRTRNEQFF
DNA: TGCGCCAGCAGCTCCGATAGCGGGAGGACCCGCAATGAGCAGTTCTTC

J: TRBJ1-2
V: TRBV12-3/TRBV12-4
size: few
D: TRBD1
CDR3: CASSLSQGGSGYTF
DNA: TGTGCCAGCAGTTTATCCCAGGGGGGAAGTGGCTACACCTTC

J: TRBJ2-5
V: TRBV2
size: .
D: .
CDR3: CASSEGTGETQYF
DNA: TGTGCCAGCAGTGAAGGGACCGGAGAGACCCAGTACTTC

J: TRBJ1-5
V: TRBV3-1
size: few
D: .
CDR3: CASSRGSLNQPQHF
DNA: TGTGCCAGCAGCAGGGGTTCCCTCAATCAGCCCCAGCATTTT